The source of this TCR beta chain is a study of shared clonotypes between healthy human individuals. There are 14 residues in the CDR3. Losses at the gene ends were 5 bases for V and 10 bases for J; bases not matched to a gene: 14. The germline V gene encodes CDR1 SGHRS and CDR2 YFSETQ. The sorted-subset replicate PCRs were given roughly 190 ng DNA, which is around 29,000 T cell genomes. The data were produced by immunoSEQ multiplex PCR, yet TCRdb's version contains in-frame clones alone and is incomplete. The sample shows around 2.5 million clones, roughly 93% of them seen only once. CD45RA+ naive and CD45RA-negative memory subsets were separated from CD4+ cells.

The rearrangement uses TRBV5-1 and TRBJ1-1; 7 bases line up with TRBD1. Sequenced sample: naive CD4+ T cells from PBMCs. The subset was: CD45RA+ positively selected. The receptor was isolated from a man aged 18 to 29 in good health. Some clones in this sample may be carry-over from other donors' samples. CDR3: CASSAETGVGRAFF. Here the CDR3 DNA reads TGCGCCAGCAGTGCTGAAACAGGGGTGGGGAGAGCTTTCTTT.